The present T cell receptor beta chain was sequenced within a study of cytomegalovirus exposure and HLA in healthy donors. Repertoires were generated with immunoSEQ multiplex PCR, while TCRdb's copy carries only in-frame clones and drops some. The repertoire consists of about 76,000 clones, with about 94% occurring once and the leading ten covering 1.5% to 1.8%. This clone was observed once. The germline V gene encodes CDR1 KGHSH and CDR2 LQKENI. The CDR3 consists of 13 residues. V lost 6 bases and J 0 bases, leaving 7 bases between the germline ends. The genes are TRBV18 and TRBJ2-3, with D tentatively TRBD2 (5 bases). The sample was PBMCs. This TCR derives from a man aged 18 to 30 in good health and CMV-seropositive. CDR3 sequence: CASSSGSTDTQYF. The CDR3 DNA reads TGTGCCAGCTCGTCGGGAAGCACAGATACGCAGTATTTT.